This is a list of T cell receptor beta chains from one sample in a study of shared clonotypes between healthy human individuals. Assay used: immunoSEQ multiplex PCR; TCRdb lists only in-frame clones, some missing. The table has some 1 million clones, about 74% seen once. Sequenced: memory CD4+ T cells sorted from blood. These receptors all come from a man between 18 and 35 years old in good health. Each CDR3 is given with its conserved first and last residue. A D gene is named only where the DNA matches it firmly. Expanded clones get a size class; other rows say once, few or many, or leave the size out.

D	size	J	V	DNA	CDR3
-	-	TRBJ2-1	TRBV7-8	TGTGCCAGCAGCACAACAGGGAGCTCCTACAATGAGCAGTTCTTC	CASSTTGSSYNEQFF
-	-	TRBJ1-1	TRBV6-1	TGTGCCAGCGCCGAACAGGGTAACACTGAAGCTTTCTTT	CASAEQGNTEAFF
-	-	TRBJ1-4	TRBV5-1	TGCGCCAGCAGCTCCGGGACACCCCGGGGCGAAAAACTGTTTTTT	CASSSGTPRGEKLFF
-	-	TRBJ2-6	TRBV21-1	TGTGCCAGCAGCAAACTAGCGGGAGTTGGGGCCAACGTCCTGACTTTC	CASSKLAGVGANVLTF
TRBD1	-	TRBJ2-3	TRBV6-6	TGTGCCAGCAGTGCAGGGACAGGGATCACAGATACGCAGTATTTT	CASSAGTGITDTQYF
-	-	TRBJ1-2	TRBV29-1	TGCAGCGTTGGATGGACAGCTAACTATGGCTACACCTTC	CSVGWTANYGYTF
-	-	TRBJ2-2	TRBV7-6	TGTGCCAGCAGCTTAGCGACCAACACCGGGGAGCTGTTTTTT	CASSLATNTGELFF
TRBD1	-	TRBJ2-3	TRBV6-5	TGTGCCAGCAGTTATGGTGGGACAGGGTCCACGTATACGCAGTATTTT	CASSYGGTGSTYTQYF
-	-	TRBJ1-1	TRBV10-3	TGTGCCATCACCCCGCTCCACTTGTCCGACACTGAAGCTTTCTTT	CAITPLHLSDTEAFF
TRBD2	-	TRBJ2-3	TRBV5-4	TGTGCCAGCAGCCCAAGCGGGGGGGTGCCAGATACGCAGTATTTT	CASSPSGGVPDTQYF
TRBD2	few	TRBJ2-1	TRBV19	TGTGCCAGTACCCCAGACGGGACTAGCGGGAGAGGTGCCTACAATGAGCAGTTCTTC	CASTPDGTSGRGAYNEQFF
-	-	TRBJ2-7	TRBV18	TGTGCCAGCTCACCACCGATGAGGGGCGAGCAGTACTTC	CASSPPMRGEQYF
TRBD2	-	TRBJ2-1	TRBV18	TGTGCCAGCTCACCCAATAGCGGGGGGGCCGGCAATGAGCAGTTCTTC	CASSPNSGGAGNEQFF
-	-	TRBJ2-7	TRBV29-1	TGCAGCGTTGAGGGGCAGGGGATGTACGAGCAGTACTTC	CSVEGQGMYEQYF
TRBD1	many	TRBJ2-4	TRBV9	TGTGCCAGCAGCGCCGAGGACAGGACCATTCAGTACTTC	CASSAEDRTIQYF
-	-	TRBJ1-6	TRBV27	TGTGCCAGCAGGTTTATGGGCACGAATTCACCCCTCCACTTT	CASRFMGTNSPLHF
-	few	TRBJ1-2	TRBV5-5	TGTGCCAGCTCCCCACAGCGGTTTGGCTATGGCTACACCTTC	CASSPQRFGYGYTF
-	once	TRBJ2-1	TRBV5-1	TGCGCCAGCAGCGGGGCAGGGAACAATGAGCAGTTCTTC	CASSGAGNNEQFF
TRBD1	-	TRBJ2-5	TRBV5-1	TGCGCCAGCAGCTCCCCGGACAGGGGTGGGGGAGAGACCCAGTACTTC	CASSSPDRGGGETQYF
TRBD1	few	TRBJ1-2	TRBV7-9	TGTGCCAGCATCCTTGAGCCAGCAGGGGGCATGGGCTACACCTTC	CASILEPAGGMGYTF
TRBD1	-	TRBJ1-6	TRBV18	TGTGCCAGCTCACCAAACGGACAGGGGAATAATTCACCCCTCCACTTT	CASSPNGQGNNSPLHF
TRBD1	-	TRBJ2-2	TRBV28	TGTGCCAGCAGTTGGGAGACAGGGACCGGGGAGCTGTTTTTT	CASSWETGTGELFF
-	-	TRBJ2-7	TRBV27	TGTGCCAGCAGTTTTAGGTGGAAAAACGAGCAGTACTTC	CASSFRWKNEQYF
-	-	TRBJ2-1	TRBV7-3	TGTGCCAGCAGCTTATTTGACAATGAGCAGTTCTTC	CASSLFDNEQFF
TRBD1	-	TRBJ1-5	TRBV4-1	TGCGCCAGCAGCCACCGGGACAGTCTGTCAAATAGCAATCAGCCCCAGCATTTT	CASSHRDSLSNSNQPQHF
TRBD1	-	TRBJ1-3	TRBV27	TGTGCCAGCAGTCCCCGACAGGGCTCTGGAAACACCATATATTTT	CASSPRQGSGNTIYF
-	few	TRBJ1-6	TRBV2	TGTGCCAGCAGCACCGGGCCTCGCTCCTATAATTCACCCCTCCACTTT	CASSTGPRSYNSPLHF
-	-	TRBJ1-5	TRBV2	TGTGCCAGCAGTGACCAGATTGGAAATCAGCCCCAGCATTTT	CASSDQIGNQPQHF
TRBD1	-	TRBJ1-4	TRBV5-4	TGTGCCAGCAGCTTGGGGACAGGGGGATGGGCAACTAATGAAAAACTGTTTTTT	CASSLGTGGWATNEKLFF
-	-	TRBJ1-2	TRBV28	TGTGCCAGCAGTTTATCCGCGGGAGTTAACTATGGCTACACCTTC	CASSLSAGVNYGYTF
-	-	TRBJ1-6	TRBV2	TGTGCCAGCAGTGGGGCCTCTTTATCGGATTATTCACCCCTCCACTTT	CASSGASLSDYSPLHF